The sequence of this T cell receptor beta chain was determined in a study of OX40 agonist ivuxolimab in advanced cancers. For the study in its entirety: The costimulatory receptor OX40 (CD134) was targeted by ivuxolimab, a fully human IgG2 agonistic monoclonal antibody. The dose-escalation cohort was roughly 80% male with a mean age of about 54 years, ranging from roughly 23 to 80. Partial responses occurred in three dose-escalation patients, of whom one had hepatocellular carcinoma and two had cutaneous melanoma. The paper covers the monotherapy dose-escalation part of the phase I ivuxolimab trial, which included N ≈ 57 patients. Of the roughly 52 patients in dose escalation, about 19 had hepatocellular carcinoma, about 15 had melanoma, 9 had renal cell carcinoma and 9 had head and neck cancer. Intravenous ivuxolimab was administered to patients every 2 weeks at six dose levels: 0.01, 0.1, 0.3, 1.5, 3 and 10 mg/kg. Peripheral TCRbeta sequencing aimed to test whether ivuxolimab altered TCR sequence diversity and caused clonal T-cell expansion. Prior anti-PD-1, anti-PD-L1 or anti-CTLA-4 therapy was permitted, and less than 45% of dose-escalation patients had received checkpoint inhibitors. Broad study findings and their caveats: At doses from 0.1 to 3.0 mg/kg, clonal expansion was seen in both CD4+ and CD8+ blood T cells between baseline and week 6. Low levels of normalized T-cell clonal expansion were also shown by some nonresponding patients. After ivuxolimab, CD8+ T cells had more expanded clones than CD4+ T cells on average. Antigen specificity was not determined for the clonally expanded peripheral T cells. In partial responders in the 0.1-3.0 mg/kg groups, normalized peripheral clonal expansion was found to be among the lowest, especially among CD8+ T cells.

Genomic DNA was isolated from the sorted cells so that the TCRbeta CDR3 region could be sequenced. TCRbeta CDR3 regions were sequenced using the immunoSEQ Assay. Imported from immuneACCESS, the table was reduced by TCRdb to in-frame sequences with V and J called. These copies leave out some clones; in studies compared against another copy, an unresolved V gene accounts for under half, and the cause of the remainder is not known. Present in this sample are about 47,000 clones, about 83% of which were seen just once. In total, the top ten clones hold roughly 13% of the sample. Patients with autoimmune disease history or receiving systemic immunosuppression were excluded from the trial. Peripheral blood for TCR sequencing was drawn from every dose cohort at baseline, at cycle 4 day 1 and at cycle 7 day 1. Samples came from an open-label, multicenter, first-in-human phase I dose-escalation trial of ivuxolimab. The trial enrolled adults with locally advanced or metastatic head and neck squamous cell, hepatocellular, melanoma or renal cell carcinoma. CD4+ and CD8+ T cells were sorted separately from peripheral blood before TCR sequencing.

Inclusive of the bounding cysteine and phenylalanine, the CDR3 is 15 residues long. Only the CDR3 part of the read is kept: 45 bases, read in frame from the first base. CDR1 and CDR2, looked up from the germline V gene (reference sequence), are GTSNPN and SVGIG. V is shortened by 3 bases, J by 0 bases, and the region joining them spans 15 bases. This clone came up once. No antigen is known for it. Qualities for individual bases were not recorded, and no much larger clone is one base off. The V gene is TRBV30 and the J gene is TRBJ2-7, with the D call tentatively TRBD1 or TRBD2, each fitting 5 bases. This TCR derives from an adult with an advanced solid tumor such as melanoma, head and neck, liver or kidney cancer. The sample was CD4+ or CD8+ T cells sorted from blood, taken in a trial of the OX40 agonist ivuxolimab. At the DNA level, the sequence is TGTGCCTGGAGAACCGGGACGGCGAGCTCCTACGAGCAGTACTTC. It codes for CAWRTGTASSYEQYF.